What follows describes a single T cell receptor (beta chain). Assay: immunoSEQ multiplex PCR; the TCRdb copy retains only in-frame clones and omits some. The sample shows roughly 150,000 clones, about 93% of them seen only once. The data originate from a study of control samples from healthy donors and cancer patients. The germline V gene encodes CDR1 SGHDN and CDR2 FVKESK. V lost 2 bases and J 9 bases, leaving 17 bases between the germline ends. CDR3 size: 15 residues. Sequenced material: blood. This receptor was obtained from a man aged 50 or older in good health. V usage is TRBV14 and J usage is TRBJ2-1; D might be TRBD2 (5 bases). CDR3 in DNA: TGTGCCAGCAGCCAAAATAGAATAGCGTACGGTGAGCAGTTCTTC. It codes for CASSQNRIAYGEQFF.